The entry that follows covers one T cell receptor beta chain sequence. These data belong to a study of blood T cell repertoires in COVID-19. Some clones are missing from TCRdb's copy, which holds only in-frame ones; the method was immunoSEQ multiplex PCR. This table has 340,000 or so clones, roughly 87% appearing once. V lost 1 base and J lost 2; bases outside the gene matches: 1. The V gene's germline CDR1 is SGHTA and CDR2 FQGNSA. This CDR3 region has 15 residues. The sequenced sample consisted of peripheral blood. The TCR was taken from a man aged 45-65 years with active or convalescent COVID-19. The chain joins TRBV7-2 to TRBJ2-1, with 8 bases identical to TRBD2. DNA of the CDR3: TGTGCCAGCAGCTTAGATAGCGGGGCCTACAATGAGCAGTTCTTC. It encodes CASSLDSGAYNEQFF.